This TCR beta chain was identified during a study of blood T cell repertoires in COVID-19. Study summary: Acute-phase and convalescent COVID-19 samples originated in the United States, Italy and Spain. T cells, B-cell-depleted T cells, or PBMCs provided the cDNA or gDNA that served as material.

Per the study methods: Reference gene primer amplification in the assay estimated nucleated cell counts. The protocol was immunoSEQ multiplex PCR, while the TCRdb copy is restricted to in-frame clones and leaves out a portion. That table furnishes V, J and clone size, whereas the DNA furnished D and trimming. The sample records about 50,000 clones, about 91% being singletons. This CDR3 spans 16 amino acids. CDR1 is SGDLS, CDR2 YYNGEE, per germline. Between the trimmed V and J ends, which lost 1 base and 0 bases, there was a span of 10 bases. The chain employs TRBV9 and TRBJ2-2; D is perhaps TRBD1 (5 bases). Sequenced material: peripheral blood. This clonotype originated in a man in his fifties or sixties with active COVID-19. The CDR3 sequence is CASSVKGATNTGELFF. The DNA for the CDR3 is TGTGCCAGCAGCGTAAAAGGGGCAACGAACACCGGGGAGCTGTTTTTT.